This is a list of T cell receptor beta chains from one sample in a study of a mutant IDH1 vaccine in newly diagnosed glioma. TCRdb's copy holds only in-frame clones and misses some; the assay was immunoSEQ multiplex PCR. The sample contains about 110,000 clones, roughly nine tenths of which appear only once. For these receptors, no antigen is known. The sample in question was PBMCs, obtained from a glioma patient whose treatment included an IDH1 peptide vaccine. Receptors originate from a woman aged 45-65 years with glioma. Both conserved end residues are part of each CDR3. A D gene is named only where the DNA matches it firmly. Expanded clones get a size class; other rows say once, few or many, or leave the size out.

CDR3: CASSPQGTEAFF
DNA: TGTGCCAGCAGCCCACAGGGGACAGAAGCTTTCTTT
V: TRBV27
D: TRBD1
J: TRBJ1-1
size: -

CDR3: CASRWADTQYF
DNA: TGTGCCAGCAGGTGGGCAGATACGCAGTATTTT
V: TRBV7-9
D: -
J: TRBJ2-3
size: -

CDR3: CASMGTVATNEKLFF
DNA: TGTGCCAGCATGGGGACAGTGGCAACTAATGAAAAACTGTTTTTT
V: TRBV2
D: TRBD1
J: TRBJ1-4
size: few

CDR3: CASSLRPTGDTGELFF
DNA: TGTGCCAGCAGTCTCCGTCCGACAGGGGACACCGGGGAGCTGTTTTTT
V: TRBV6-6
D: TRBD1
J: TRBJ2-2
size: few

CDR3: CASSIIGGYNEQFF
DNA: TGTGCCAGTAGTATTATAGGGGGATACAATGAGCAGTTCTTC
V: TRBV19
D: -
J: TRBJ2-1
size: -

CDR3: CASSGHNNPYEQYF
DNA: TGCGCCAGCAGTGGACACAACAACCCCTACGAGCAGTACTTC
V: TRBV10-1
D: -
J: TRBJ2-7
size: -

CDR3: CASSPEGSPPDTQYF
DNA: TGTGCCAGCAGCCCAGAAGGGAGCCCGCCGGATACGCAGTATTTT
V: TRBV9
D: -
J: TRBJ2-3
size: -

CDR3: CSVYARGYTF
DNA: TGCAGCGTCTATGCGCGGGGCTACACCTTC
V: TRBV29-1
D: -
J: TRBJ1-2
size: -

CDR3: CATYGGTTPGYGYTF
DNA: TGTGCCACCTATGGGGGGACAACGCCAGGCTATGGCTACACCTTC
V: TRBV10-3
D: -
J: TRBJ1-2
size: -

CDR3: CASSLKYGENTEAFF
DNA: TGTGCCAGCAGTCTAAAATATGGGGAGAACACTGAAGCTTTCTTT
V: TRBV28
D: -
J: TRBJ1-1
size: -

CDR3: CASSPRLAGGSGELFF
DNA: TGTGCCAGCAGTCCTCGACTAGCGGGAGGCTCCGGGGAGCTGTTTTTT
V: TRBV27
D: TRBD2
J: TRBJ2-2
size: -

CDR3: CASSIAGLAVSNEQFF
DNA: TGCGCCAGCAGCATCGCGGGACTAGCGGTTTCGAATGAGCAGTTCTTC
V: TRBV5-1
D: TRBD2
J: TRBJ2-1
size: -

CDR3: CASSTGLYEQYF
DNA: TGTGCCAGCAGTACAGGGCTCTACGAGCAGTACTTC
V: TRBV6-6
D: -
J: TRBJ2-7
size: -

CDR3: CASSSQLYNSPLHF
DNA: TGTGCCAGCAGTTCTCAACTCTATAATTCACCCCTCCACTTT
V: TRBV27
D: -
J: TRBJ1-6
size: -

CDR3: CASSQERQGLYNEQFF
DNA: TGCGCCAGCAGCCAAGAACGGCAGGGCCTTTACAATGAGCAGTTCTTC
V: TRBV4-1
D: -
J: TRBJ2-1
size: -

CDR3: CASSTKREYEQYF
DNA: TGTGCCAGCAGCACAAAGAGGGAATACGAGCAGTACTTC
V: TRBV7-9
D: -
J: TRBJ2-7
size: few

CDR3: CASSYMGDEQYF
DNA: TGTGCCAGCAGTTACATGGGTGACGAGCAGTACTTC
V: TRBV6-5
D: -
J: TRBJ2-7
size: -